Included here is one TCR beta chain sequence, with context. Here immunoSEQ multiplex PCR was the method, and the copy in TCRdb shows in-frame clones only, minus some. The sample consists of 150,000 or so clones, approximately 80% of them appearing once. The data were obtained in a study of blood T cell repertoires in COVID-19. Material for sequencing was peripheral blood. This receptor was taken from a woman aged 60-70 years with acute or convalescent COVID-19.

CDR3 nucleotide sequence: TGCGCCAGCAGCTTGGAACCGGGACAGAGAGCGCTATCGAACGAGCAGTACTTC. Protein: CASSLEPGQRALSNEQYF. The chain combines TRBV5-1 with TRBJ2-7, with 7 bases identical to TRBD1. V trimming: 0 bases; J trimming: 5 bases; junction bases outside the gene matches: 17. The V gene's germline CDR1 is SGHRS and CDR2 YFSETQ. The CDR3 length is 18 residues.